These T cell receptor beta chains were read from a single sample in a study of regulatory T cells in long-lasting Graves disease. MiXCR, applied by TCRdb to the multiplex PCR reads, yields one record per CDR3 protein. The sample contains approximately 300,000 distinct CDR3 sequences, 15% to 20% of which appear only once. Sample: peripheral blood mononuclear cells (PBMCs), taken at new diagnosis, from a patient treated with antithyroid drugs. These receptors were taken from a female donor with Graves disease. The conserved cysteine and the conserved F or W are not part of the CDR3 here. Not every row has a clone size; where given, it reads once, few, many or a size class.

J	V	size	CDR3
TRBJ2-3	TRBV6-1	few	ASRAGLAAFTDTQY
TRBJ2-7	TRBV28	many	ASSVRRQGRPEQY
TRBJ2-1	TRBV12-3/TRBV12-4	many	ASSSGDFYNEQF
TRBJ2-1	TRBV10-2	many	ASSDQGSGTSYNEQF
TRBJ1-6	TRBV20-1	few	SARSREGAHSPLH
TRBJ2-1	TRBV18	many	ASSPRSQREGRGEQF
TRBJ2-1	TRBV28	many	ASQQGFDEQF
TRBJ2-1	TRBV20-1	few	SARASSNEQF
TRBJ2-7	TRBV28	many	ASSSALRGAYEQY
TRBJ2-2	TRBV7-9	many	ATRTLTPGELF
TRBJ2-4	TRBV28	.	ASSYRDSLAKNIQY
TRBJ2-5	TRBV7-9	many	ASSFIEGETQY
TRBJ2-3	TRBV12-3/TRBV12-4	many	ASSLGAGMTDTQY
TRBJ2-1	TRBV24-1	many	ATGRGNEQF
TRBJ2-1	TRBV20-1	few	SASRAIGYNEQF
TRBJ2-7	TRBV3-1	.	ASSQELIEAGESHEQY
TRBJ1-1	TRBV5-1	.	ASSYKGGGGTEAF
TRBJ2-7	TRBV9	many	ASSRDYSYEQY
TRBJ2-7	TRBV6-4	few	ASGPGTSGMGEQY
TRBJ2-3	TRBV28	many	ASSPGTSGEVDTQY
TRBJ2-2	TRBV6-2/TRBV6-3	many	ASSDLVGGNTGELF
TRBJ2-7	TRBV20-1	.	SAELAGDEQY
TRBJ1-2	TRBV7-2	.	ASSFRGYYGHT
TRBJ2-3	TRBV6-2/TRBV6-3	many	ASSYVPTDTQY
TRBJ2-6	TRBV25-1	many	ASLGRGPGANVLT
TRBJ2-2	TRBV19	few	ASSWTSTTGELF
TRBJ2-7	TRBV28	many	ASSLDRGYEQY
TRBJ1-4	TRBV2	few	ASNGDRLPTNEKLF
TRBJ2-7	TRBV20-1	.	SARDLRGDAYEQY
TRBJ2-7	TRBV9	many	ASSHSMAGTYEQY
TRBJ2-7	TRBV12-3/TRBV12-4	many	ASSHRTPSYEQY